The sample holds a few counts of the clone carrying this T cell receptor (beta chain). This PCR relied on a set of 60 Vbeta primers and 13 Jbeta primers. Sequencing used immunoSEQ multiplex PCR; TCRdb keeps in-frame clones, though not all of them. The table shows roughly 120,000 clones, with roughly 9% occurring only once. V shed 6 bases and J shed 3 bases, with 15 bases lying between them. Germline CDR1 reads LNHDA; CDR2 reads SQIVND (reference sequence). The CDR3 is 15 residues long. The data derive from a study of cytomegalovirus exposure and HLA in healthy donors. The sequence came from a man aged 25 to 40 in good health and CMV-seronegative. Sequencing was carried out using PBMCs. This chain uses TRBV19 with TRBJ1-5, with D possibly matching TRBD1 (6 bases). CDR3 in DNA: TGTGCCAGTAGAGAACAGGGAACATACAATCAGCCCCAGCATTTT. This gives the protein CASREQGTYNQPQHF.